Shown below are 32 T cell receptor beta chains from a single sample sequenced in a study of blood T cell repertoires in COVID-19. Sequencing used immunoSEQ multiplex PCR; TCRdb keeps in-frame clones, though not all of them. In the table there are a few hundred thousand clones, around 87% of which are singletons. Material for sequencing was peripheral blood. These receptors originate from a man in his fifties or sixties with acute or convalescent COVID-19.

The rearrangement uses TRBV11-2 and TRBJ2-2; 9 bases agree with TRBD2. J lost 8 bases, V lost 2 bases, and 12 bases had no gene match. The germline V gene encodes CDR1 SGHAT and CDR2 FQNNGV. The CDR3 contains 17 residues. The CDR3 DNA sequence: TGTGCCAGCAGCTTAAATAGTGGGACTAGCCGGGGAGGGGAGCTGTTTTTT. Translated: CASSLNSGTSRGGELFF.

The CDR3 nucleotides are TGTGCCAGCAGCTTAATGGGTTCAGGGACTGAAGCTTTCTTT. Translating it yields CASSLMGSGTEAFF. This chain links TRBV7-9 with TRBJ1-1; D may be TRBD1 (5 bases). Germline CDR1 is SEHNR and CDR2 is FQNEAQ (reference sequence). The germline V and J ends were trimmed by 2 bases and 5 bases, with 12 bases remaining between them. This CDR3 has 14 amino acids.

The gene calls are TRBV4-3 and TRBJ2-7; 8 bases line up with TRBD1. The CDR3 runs to 15 residues. Germline values: CDR1 LGHNA, CDR2 YSLEER. V shed 0 bases, J shed 3 bases, and the junction held 4 bases outside the gene matches. CDR3 loop: CASSQDWGQVYEQYF. The CDR3 coding sequence is TGCGCCAGCAGCCAAGATTGGGGACAGGTCTACGAGCAGTACTTC.

The gene calls are TRBV6-2 or TRBV6-3 and TRBJ2-3, with 10 bases identical to TRBD2. Germline loops: CDR1 MNHEY, CDR2 SVGEGT. V lost 2 bases and J lost 2; bases outside the gene matches: 7. The CDR3 is 17 amino acids. The CDR3 DNA reads TGTGCCAGCAGTTACGGGTCTAGCGGGGGACTCACAGATACGCAGTATTTT. As protein: CASSYGSSGGLTDTQYF.

This chain links TRBV9 with TRBJ2-7; 11 bases fit TRBD2. From germline, CDR1 is SGDLS and CDR2 YYNGEE. This CDR3 is 19 amino acids long. The trim removed 0 bases at V and 5 bases at J, leaving 16 bases unmatched. The CDR3 nucleotides are TGTGCCAGCAGCGTAGAGGCAAACTTGTTAGCGGGGGGGCCGCACGAGCAGTACTTC. Its translation: CASSVEANLLAGGPHEQYF.

This sequence joins TRBV28 and TRBJ2-3; 9 bases are a match to TRBD1. Germline assignment: CDR1 MDHEN and CDR2 SYDVKM. The ends lost 6 bases at V and 2 bases at J; junction bases unmatched: 6. There are 15 residues in the CDR3. The CDR3 is CASRSGTGPTDTQYF. The DNA of the CDR3 is TGTGCCAGCAGATCCGGGACAGGGCCCACAGATACGCAGTATTTT.

The chain uses TRBV9 and TRBJ1-4, with 7 bases aligning to TRBD1. CDR1 is SGDLS and CDR2 is YYNGEE in the germline V gene. J gave up 2 bases and V 4 bases, and 11 bases lay outside the gene matches. The CDR3 sequence is 17 residues long. Written as DNA, the CDR3 is TGTGCCAGCAGCCCTGAGGGGGCCCCAGTCACTAATGAAAAACTGTTTTTT. Translation: CASSPEGAPVTNEKLFF.

The chain couples TRBV6-2 or TRBV6-3 to TRBJ2-5, with 10 bases lining up with TRBD2. Germline assignment: CDR1 MNHEY and CDR2 SVGEGT. The V and J ends lost 3 bases and 4 bases, in that order; junction bases with no gene match: 17. The CDR3 covers 19 residues. The CDR3 protein is CASSYYGLAVPLDPETQYF. Here the CDR3 DNA reads TGTGCCAGCAGTTATTACGGACTAGCGGTCCCTCTCGATCCAGAGACCCAGTACTTC.

The J gene is TRBJ2-3, the V gene TRBV10-1; the D is unclear. V was pared by 0 bases and J by 4 bases, with 8 bases between. Germline loops: CDR1 WNHNN, CDR2 SYGVQD (reference sequence). The CDR3 spans 14 residues. This CDR3 reads CASSESGRSDTQYF. The CDR3 nucleotides read TGCGCCAGCAGTGAGTCGGGCCGGTCAGATACGCAGTATTTT.

V usage is TRBV28 and J usage is TRBJ1-2; D unresolved. Trimming took 6 bases from V and 2 from J, leaving 13 bases between them. The CDR3 is made up of 14 amino acids. The germline V gene has CDR1 MDHEN and CDR2 SYDVKM. CDR3 protein: CASSPPPGNYGYTF. The DNA for the CDR3 is TGTGCCAGCAGCCCCCCCCCAGGCAACTATGGCTACACCTTC.

This clone was found once. The genes are TRBV3-1 (or the pseudogene TRBV3-2) and TRBJ1-5; D is perhaps TRBD1 (5 bases). Trimming removed 0 bases at V and 4 bases at J, with 16 bases between. Germline CDR1 and CDR2: LGHDT and YNNKEL (reference sequence). CDR3 length: 17 residues. The CDR3 DNA follows: TGTGCCAGCAGCCAAGATCCCCCAGGGCTCCCTAATCAGCCCCAGCATTTT. The encoded protein is CASSQDPPGLPNQPQHF.

In regard to this clone: Other DNA sequences in the same sample also yield this CDR3. The chain couples TRBV7-9 to TRBJ1-5; a possible D gene is TRBD1 (5 bases). V lost 3 bases, J lost 0 bases, and 9 bases lay in between. Germline CDR1 reads SEHNR; CDR2 reads FQNEAQ (reference sequence). The length of the CDR3 is 15 residues. This CDR3 reads CASSLGGYSNQPQHF. CDR3 bases: TGTGCCAGCAGCTTGGGGGGATATAGCAATCAGCCCCAGCATTTT.

This clone came up a few times. J is TRBJ1-1 and V is TRBV4-3; D possibly corresponds to TRBD1 (5 bases). The CDR3 is 13 residues long. Looked up from germline, CDR1 is LGHNA and CDR2 is YSLEER. Trimming took off 4 bases at V and 1 base at J, with 7 bases between the two ends. The CDR3: CASSLGGNTEAFF. The CDR3 DNA follows: TGCGCCAGCAGCCTCGGGGGGAACACTGAAGCTTTCTTT.

V usage is TRBV6-5 and J usage is TRBJ1-4, with D possibly TRBD1 on 5 matching bases. The CDR3 contains 14 residues. CDR1 and CDR2 (germline): MNHEY, SVGAGI. The V and J ends lost 3 bases and 8 bases respectively, with 13 bases between them. The DNA for the CDR3 is TGTGCCAGCAGTTATCTCCAGGGTGTCGAAAAACTGTTTTTT. Translated, it gives CASSYLQGVEKLFF.

The V and J genes are TRBV3-1 (or the pseudogene TRBV3-2) and TRBJ2-3; 13 bases line up with TRBD2. V lost 4 bases, J lost 0 bases, and 4 bases stayed unmatched. Per the germline V gene, CDR1 is LGHDT and CDR2 is YNNKEL (reference sequence). The CDR3 has 17 residues. Written as DNA, the CDR3 is TGTGCCAGCAGCCGGACTAGCGGGAGCCCTAGCACAGATACGCAGTATTTT. Translation: CASSRTSGSPSTDTQYF.

The chain uses TRBV5-6 and TRBJ1-5; maybe TRBD1 (5 bases). V dropped 0 bases and J dropped 6 bases, with 16 bases sitting between them. Germline V CDR1 and CDR2: SGHDT, YYEEEE. The CDR3 has 16 amino acids. The CDR3 nucleotides are TGTGCCAGCAGCTTGGCCGGAGGGACCCTCGGTCAGCCCCAGCATTTT. It translates to CASSLAGGTLGQPQHF. The variable domain in full, completed from reference TRBV5-6 and TRBJ1-5, reads DAGVTQSPTHLIKTRGQQVTLRCSPKSGHDTVSWYQQALGQGPQFIFQYYEEEERQRGNFPDRFSGHQFPNYSSELNVNALLLGDSALYLCASSLAGGTLGQPQHFGDGTRLSIL.

V and J are TRBV6-6 and TRBJ1-6; D is ambiguous. The V end was cut by 6 bases, the J end by 9 bases, with 15 bases between. The CDR3 has 14 amino acids. Per the germline V gene, CDR1 is MNHNY and CDR2 is SVGAGI (reference sequence). DNA of the CDR3: TGTGCCAGCAGCTCGGGAGGGTGGGGTTCACCCCTCCACTTT. This sequence encodes CASSSGGWGSPLHF.

This clone was picked up a small number of times. The chain combines TRBV11-2 with TRBJ2-2; D may be TRBD2 (6 bases). Trimming left V 6 bases short and J 6 bases short, with 14 bases between. The CDR3 totals 14 residues. CDR1 is SGHAT and CDR2 is FQNNGV in the germline V gene. CDR3 amino acids: CASRGRLVAGELFF. CDR3 bases: TGTGCCAGCAGGGGGAGGTTGGTTGCCGGGGAGCTGTTTTTT.

This clone appeared a single time. J is TRBJ1-2 and V is TRBV5-1; 8 bases map to TRBD1. CDR1 SGHRS and CDR2 YFSETQ come from the germline V gene. The V gene end was trimmed by 4 bases and the J gene end by 6 bases; junction bases not matched to a gene: 11. This CDR3 has 15 residues. CDR3 sequence (DNA): TGCGCCAGCAGCCCCCTAGGACAGGGAATTGATGGCTACACCTTC. It specifies CASSPLGQGIDGYTF.

This clone was observed once. The genes are TRBV4-3 and TRBJ2-7, with 8 positions matching TRBD1. Germline CDR1 and CDR2: LGHNA and YSLEER. V dropped 6 bases and J dropped 6; count of bases not matched to a gene: 7. This CDR3 has 13 amino acids. DNA of the CDR3: TGCGCCAGCAGTCAGGACAGGGCTCTCGAGCAGTACTTC. It is translated as CASSQDRALEQYF.

The chain joins TRBV25-1 to TRBJ2-7; D is unresolved. Between the trimmed V and J ends, which lost 1 base and 6 bases, there was a span of 10 bases. Germline loops: CDR1 MGHDK, CDR2 SYGVNS. This CDR3 contains 13 residues. CDR3 loop: CASSEWAPAEQYF. DNA for the CDR3: TGTGCCAGCAGTGAATGGGCCCCGGCCGAGCAGTACTTC.

A single count supports this clone. The chain has TRBV2 and TRBJ1-1, with 9 bases matching TRBD1. This CDR3 has 14 amino acids. V lost 7 bases, J lost 5 bases, and 8 bases stayed unmatched. CDR1 is SNHLY and CDR2 is FYNNEI in the germline V gene. The CDR3 loop reads CASTPGQGITEAFF. The CDR3 DNA is TGTGCCAGCACCCCGGGACAGGGTATAACTGAAGCTTTCTTT.

J is TRBJ1-5 and V is TRBV24-1; 9 positions agree with TRBD1. The germline V gene encodes CDR1 KGHDR and CDR2 SFDVKD. The CDR3 has 15 amino acids. J was trimmed by 3 bases and V by 9 bases; bases with no gene match: 8. The DNA of the CDR3 is TGTGCCACCTCTCCCGGGACAGGGCCCAATCAGCCCCAGCATTTT. It translates to CATSPGTGPNQPQHF.

This clone was seen only a few times. This chain links TRBV10-1 with TRBJ2-7; TRBD1 is a possible D gene (6 bases). V lost 11 bases, J lost 5 bases, and 22 bases lay in between. There are 14 residues in the CDR3. Germline V gene data show CDR1 as WNHNN and CDR2 as SYGVQD (reference sequence). In DNA form, the CDR3 reads TGCGCCGAGGGTCGAGGGGGTCGGTCAAACGAGCAGTACTTC. This encodes CAEGRGGRSNEQYF.

The chain recombines TRBV24-1 with TRBJ2-7; 10 bases map to TRBD2. J was trimmed by 2 bases and V by 4 bases; bases with no gene match: 10. The CDR3 consists of 17 residues. Germline CDR1 and CDR2: KGHDR and SFDVKD. CDR3: CATSDRLFSGGTYEQYF. The CDR3 region has the DNA TGTGCCACCAGTGACCGGCTTTTTAGCGGGGGGACCTACGAGCAGTACTTC.

This sequence joins TRBV10-3 and TRBJ1-1; 10 nucleotides agree with TRBD1. The CDR3 has 15 residues. Germline CDR1 reads ENHRY; CDR2 reads SYGVKD. V lost 6 bases, J lost 3 bases, and 7 bases stayed unmatched. The CDR3 DNA sequence: TGTGCCATCAGACCCCAGGACAGGGGGTACACTGAAGCTTTCTTT. It specifies CAIRPQDRGYTEAFF.

This chain links TRBV5-1 with TRBJ1-5; a weak D match, TRBD1 (5 bases). V shed 4 bases and J shed 6 bases, with 11 bases lying between them. The germline V gene encodes CDR1 SGHRS and CDR2 YFSETQ. CDR3 size: 13 residues. CDR3 sequence: CASSREGSQPQHF. DNA for the CDR3: TGCGCCAGCAGCCGGGAGGGGAGTCAGCCCCAGCATTTT.

The chain uses TRBV5-6 and TRBJ2-5; 10 bases agree with TRBD2. With 2 bases clipped from V and 2 bases from J, the junction kept 3 bases outside the gene matches. Germline V gives CDR1 SGHDT, CDR2 YYEEEE. The CDR3 length is 15 residues. The CDR3 is CASSFNSGGQETQYF. The CDR3 region has the DNA TGTGCCAGCAGCTTCAATAGCGGGGGGCAAGAGACCCAGTACTTC.

The chain employs TRBV5-1 and TRBJ1-6; D might be TRBD1 (6 bases). The CDR3 extends over 14 amino acids. The V gene lost 1 base and the J gene lost 9 bases, with 11 bases spanning the gap. Germline V gene data show CDR1 as SGHRS and CDR2 as YFSETQ. CDR3 sequence reads: CASSLQQGTSPLHF. CDR3 nucleotides: TGCGCCAGCAGCTTGCAACAGGGAACTTCACCCCTCCACTTT.

V is TRBV5-5 and J is TRBJ1-4; no firm D call. V lost 4 bases and J 0 bases, leaving 7 bases between the germline ends. Germline CDR1 SGHKS, CDR2 YYEKEE (reference sequence). CDR3 length: 14 amino acids. CDR3 residues: CASSPSPTNEKLFF. CDR3 nucleotides: TGTGCCAGCAGCCCGAGCCCAACTAATGAAAAACTGTTTTTT. Full variable domain (remainder filled in from reference TRBV5-5 and TRBJ1-4): DAGVTQSPTHLIKTRGQQVTLRCSPISGHKSVSWYQQVLGQGPQFIFQYYEKEERGRGNFPDRFSARQFPNYSSELNVNALLLGDSALYLCASSPSPTNEKLFFGSGTQLSVL.

The chain joins TRBV10-3 to TRBJ1-2; no reliable D call. The CDR3 sequence is 14 residues long. Trimming left V 2 bases short and J 0 bases short, with 7 bases between. Germline values: CDR1 ENHRY, CDR2 SYGVKD. In DNA form, the CDR3 reads TGTGCCATCAGTGAGGGCACAGCTAACTATGGCTACACCTTC. Its protein is CAISEGTANYGYTF.

This chain connects TRBV12-5 to TRBJ1-6; 9 bases map to TRBD1. Germline V gene sequence: CDR1 LGHNT, CDR2 FRNRAP. The CDR3 totals 17 residues. After removal of 2 bases from V and 5 bases from J, the junction contained 7 bases not matched to a gene. The CDR3 loop is CASGLILGQGNNSPLHF. DNA for the CDR3: TGTGCTAGTGGTTTGATTCTGGGACAGGGAAATAATTCACCCCTCCACTTT.